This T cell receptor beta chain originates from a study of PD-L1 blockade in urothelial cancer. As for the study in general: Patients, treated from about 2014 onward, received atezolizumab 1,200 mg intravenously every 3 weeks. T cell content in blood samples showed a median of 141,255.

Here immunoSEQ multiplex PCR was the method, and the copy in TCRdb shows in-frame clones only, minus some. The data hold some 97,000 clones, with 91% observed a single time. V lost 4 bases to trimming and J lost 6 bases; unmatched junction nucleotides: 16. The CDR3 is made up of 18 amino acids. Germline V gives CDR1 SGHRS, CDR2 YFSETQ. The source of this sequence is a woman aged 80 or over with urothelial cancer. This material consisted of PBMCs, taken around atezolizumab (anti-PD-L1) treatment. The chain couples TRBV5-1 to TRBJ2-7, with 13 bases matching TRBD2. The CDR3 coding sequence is TGCGCCAGCAGCCTACAGGGGGATTCGGGACTAGCGGGAACCGAGCAGTACTTC. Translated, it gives CASSLQGDSGLAGTEQYF.